What follows are 7 T cell receptor beta chains derived from one specimen sequenced in a study of human T cells and chemical hapten exposure. Sample time point: patch test 1, 2 weeks after DPC sensitization. Treatment of the sample: therapeutic diphenylcyclopropenone sensitization with weekly scalp DPC. TCRdb fed the RACE reads into MiXCR, producing one record per CDR3 protein. Here the sample spans around 340,000 distinct CDR3 sequences, under 8% being singletons. Here the sequenced sample was whole blood, taken in connection with sensitization to the hapten diphenylcyclopropenone (DPC). The receptors shown here come from a woman between 18 and 29 years old with alopecia areata. Some clones in this sample may be carry-over from other donors' samples.

The table lists this clonotype with a few counts. The chain links TRBV7-9 to TRBJ1-4; D gene unclear. Germline V CDR1 and CDR2: SEHNR, FQNEAQ (reference sequence). There are 14 residues in the CDR3. Deletions cut 4 bases from V and 6 bases from J, with 12 bases between. This CDR3 reads CASSSGELYEKLFF. CDR3 in DNA: TGTGCCAGCAGCTCCGGGGAACTTTATGAAAAACTGTTTTTT.

This chain joins TRBV7-2 and TRBJ2-5; 12 bases align to TRBD2. V trimming: 5 bases; J trimming: 0 bases; junction bases outside the gene matches: 7. The CDR3 extends over 17 amino acids. Germline CDR1 SGHTA, CDR2 FQGNSA. The CDR3 protein is CASSRGLAGAYQETQYF. In DNA form, the CDR3 reads TGTGCCAGCAGCCGGGGACTAGCGGGCGCGTACCAAGAGACCCAGTACTTC.

This clonotype appeared a few times. The CDR3 region is CASSLMGTTNQPQHF. CDR3 DNA sequence: TGTGCCAGCAGCTTAATGGGGACAACAAATCAGCCCCAGCATTTT. The V and J genes are TRBV11-2 and TRBJ1-5, with TRBD1 as a possible D gene (6 bases). The CDR3 totals 15 residues. Trimming left V 2 bases short and J 4 bases short, with 12 bases between. Germline CDR1 reads SGHAT; CDR2 reads FQNNGV.

This clonotype was counted ten times or more. The chain is built from TRBV3-1 and TRBJ2-5; 12 bases agree with TRBD2. This CDR3 region has 15 residues. V gave up 2 bases and J gave up 7 bases; unmatched junction bases: 5. Germline values: CDR1 LGHDT, CDR2 YNNKEL (reference sequence). The CDR3 here is CASSQRTSGVLTQYF. DNA for the CDR3: TGTGCCAGCAGCCAAAGGACTAGCGGGGTGTTGACCCAGTACTTC.

This rearrangement joins TRBV5-8 to TRBJ1-1; D is unresolved. CDR3 size: 15 residues. V was shortened by 8 bases and J by 3 bases, with 20 bases between the two germline ends. From germline, CDR1 is SGHTS and CDR2 YDEGEE. For the CDR3, the DNA is TGTGCCAGTCACGCCGGCCACAGTACGTACACTGAAGCTTTCTTT. The encoded protein is CASHAGHSTYTEAFF.

J is TRBJ2-7 and V is TRBV10-3; tentatively, D is TRBD1 (6 bases). CDR3 length: 14 residues. CDR1 is ENHRY, CDR2 SYGVKD, per germline. The V gene lost 5 bases and the J gene lost 0 bases, with 11 bases spanning the gap. The CDR3 is CAISSRDISYEQYF. The CDR3, as DNA: TGTGCCATCAGTTCCCGGGACATCTCCTACGAGCAGTACTTC.

In this sample, this clonotype turned up a few times. The rearrangement joins TRBV20-1 to TRBJ1-2; D gene uncertain. V lost 6 bases and J lost 5, with 10 bases in between. The CDR3 consists of 11 residues. Germline V gene sequence: CDR1 DFQATT, CDR2 SNEGSKA (reference sequence). The CDR3 protein is CSATSSYGYTF. DNA for the CDR3: TGCAGTGCGACAAGCTCGTATGGCTACACCTTC.